This T cell receptor beta chain was captured in a study of post-analysis software for immune sequencing data. Study results and caveats: Normalized Chao1 diversity was significantly reduced in patients versus controls. Roughly 5 TRBV segments, TRBV5-6, TRBV5-1 and TRBV20-1 among them, were found more frequent in patients than controls.

Per the germline V gene, CDR1 is SGHTA and CDR2 is FQGNSA. This CDR3 is 14 amino acids long. V was clipped by 5 bases and J by 7 bases, with 17 bases between them. Points on this clonotype: What it recognizes is unknown.

Unique molecular identifiers featured in each of the TCR beta cDNA libraries. The T cell input of roughly 0.9 to 11 million gave approximately 460,000 cDNA molecules. Each CDR3 protein gets one entry after TCRdb re-called the PCR reads with MiXCR. The data contain 600,000 to 750,000 distinct CDR3 sequences, 59% of them seen just once; the ten biggest clones take up around 11%. This chain connects TRBV7-2 to TRBJ1-2; perhaps TRBD1 as D (6 bases). The sequencing sample was made of blood. This TCR came from a girl aged 2-10 years with multiple sclerosis. CDR3 loop: CASSPNPGAGGYTF. Here the CDR3 DNA reads TGTGCCAGCAGCCCCAATCCGGGGGCGGGTGGCTACACCTTC.